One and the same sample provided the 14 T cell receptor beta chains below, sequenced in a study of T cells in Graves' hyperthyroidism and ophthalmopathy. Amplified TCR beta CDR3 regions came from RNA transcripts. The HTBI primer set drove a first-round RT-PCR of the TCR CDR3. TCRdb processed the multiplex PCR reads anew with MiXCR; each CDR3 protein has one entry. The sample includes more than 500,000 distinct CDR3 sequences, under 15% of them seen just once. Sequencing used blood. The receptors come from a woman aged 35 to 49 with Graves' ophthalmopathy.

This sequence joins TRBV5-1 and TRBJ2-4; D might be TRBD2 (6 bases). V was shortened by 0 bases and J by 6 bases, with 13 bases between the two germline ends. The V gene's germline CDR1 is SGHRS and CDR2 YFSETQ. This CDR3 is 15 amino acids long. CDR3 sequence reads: CASSLGVQGGNIQYF. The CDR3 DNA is TGCGCCAGCAGCTTGGGGGTGCAGGGAGGAAACATTCAGTACTTC.

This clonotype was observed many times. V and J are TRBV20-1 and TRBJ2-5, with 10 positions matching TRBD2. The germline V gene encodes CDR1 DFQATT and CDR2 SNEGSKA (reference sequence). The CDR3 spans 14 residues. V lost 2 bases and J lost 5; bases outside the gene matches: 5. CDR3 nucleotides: TGCAGTGCTAGAAGCCTAGCGGGGGATGAGACCCAGTACTTC. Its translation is CSARSLAGDETQYF.

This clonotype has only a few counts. This CDR3 reads CSASLGTSGIDEQYF. For the CDR3, the DNA is TGCAGTGCTAGCCTTGGTACTAGCGGGATTGACGAGCAGTACTTC. V usage is TRBV20-1 and J usage is TRBJ2-7, with TRBD2 matching 10 bases. Germline assignment: CDR1 DFQATT and CDR2 SNEGSKA (reference sequence). The CDR3 is 15 residues long. V was pared by 3 bases and J by 5 bases, with 10 bases of the junction left unmatched.

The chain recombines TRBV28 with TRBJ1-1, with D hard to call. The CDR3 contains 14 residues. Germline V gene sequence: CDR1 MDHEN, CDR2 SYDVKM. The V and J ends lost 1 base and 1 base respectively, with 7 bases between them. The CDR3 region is CASSLFQPNTEAFF. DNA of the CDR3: TGTGCCAGCAGTTTATTTCAGCCGAACACTGAAGCTTTCTTT.

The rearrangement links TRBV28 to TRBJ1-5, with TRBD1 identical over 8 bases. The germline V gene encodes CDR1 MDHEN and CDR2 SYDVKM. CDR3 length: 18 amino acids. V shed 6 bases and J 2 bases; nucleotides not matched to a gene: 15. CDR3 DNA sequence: TGTGCCAGCAGCCGAGACAGGGGCGGGCCTCCGGGCAATCAGCCCCAGCATTTT. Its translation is CASSRDRGGPPGNQPQHF. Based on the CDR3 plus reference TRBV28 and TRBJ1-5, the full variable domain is DVKVTQSSRYLVKRTGEKVFLECVQDMDHENMFWYRQDPGLGLRLIYFSYDVKMKEKGDIPEGYSVSREKKERFSLILESASTNQTSMYLCASSRDRGGPPGNQPQHFGDGTRLSIL.

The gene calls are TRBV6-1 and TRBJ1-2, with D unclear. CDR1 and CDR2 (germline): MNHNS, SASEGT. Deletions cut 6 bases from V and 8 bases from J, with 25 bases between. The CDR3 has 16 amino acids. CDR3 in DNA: TGTGCCAGCAGCCGGACGGCCCCAGCAATCGGAGCGGGCTACACCTTC. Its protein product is CASSRTAPAIGAGYTF.

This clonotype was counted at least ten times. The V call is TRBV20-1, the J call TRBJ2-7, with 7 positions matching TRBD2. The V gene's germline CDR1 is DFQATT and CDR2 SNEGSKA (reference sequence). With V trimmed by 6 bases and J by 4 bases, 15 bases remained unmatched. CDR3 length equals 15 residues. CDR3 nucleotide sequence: TGCAGTGCCCTACGAGGGACGGGGGGTAATTACGAGCAGTACTTC. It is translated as CSALRGTGGNYEQYF.

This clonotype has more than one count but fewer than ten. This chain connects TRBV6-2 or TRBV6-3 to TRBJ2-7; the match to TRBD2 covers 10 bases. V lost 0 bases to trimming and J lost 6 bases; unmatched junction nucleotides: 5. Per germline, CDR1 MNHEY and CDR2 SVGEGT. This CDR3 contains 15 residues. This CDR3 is CASSYSMGLALEQYF. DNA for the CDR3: TGTGCCAGCAGTTACTCGATGGGACTAGCGCTCGAGCAGTACTTC.

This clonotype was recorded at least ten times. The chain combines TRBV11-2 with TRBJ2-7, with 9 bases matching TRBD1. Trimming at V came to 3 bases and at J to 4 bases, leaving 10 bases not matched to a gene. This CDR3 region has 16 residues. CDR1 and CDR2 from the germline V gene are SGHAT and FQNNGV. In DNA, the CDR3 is TGTGCCAGCAGCTTTATACAGGGGGCCGGCTTATACGAGCAGTACTTC. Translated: CASSFIQGAGLYEQYF.

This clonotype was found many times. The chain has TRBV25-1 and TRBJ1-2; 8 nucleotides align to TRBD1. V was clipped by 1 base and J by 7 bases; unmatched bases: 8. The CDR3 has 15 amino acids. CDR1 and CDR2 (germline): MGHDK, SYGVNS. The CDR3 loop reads CASSEWGGQAGGYTF. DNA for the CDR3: TGTGCCAGCAGTGAATGGGGGGGACAGGCAGGTGGCTACACCTTC.

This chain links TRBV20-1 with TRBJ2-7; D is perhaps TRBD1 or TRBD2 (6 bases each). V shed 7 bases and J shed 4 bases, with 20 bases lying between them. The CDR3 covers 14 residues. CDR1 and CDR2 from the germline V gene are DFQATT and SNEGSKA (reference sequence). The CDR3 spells CSVQEGGGLYEQYF. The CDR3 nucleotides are TGCAGTGTCCAGGAGGGGGGCGGGCTGTACGAGCAGTACTTC.

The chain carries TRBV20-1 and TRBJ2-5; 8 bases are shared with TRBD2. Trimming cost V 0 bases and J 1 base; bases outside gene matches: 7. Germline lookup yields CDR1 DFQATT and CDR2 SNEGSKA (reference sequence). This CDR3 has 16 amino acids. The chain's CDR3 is CSARDQLAVLQETQYF. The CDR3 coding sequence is TGCAGTGCTAGAGATCAACTAGCGGTCCTCCAAGAGACCCAGTACTTC.

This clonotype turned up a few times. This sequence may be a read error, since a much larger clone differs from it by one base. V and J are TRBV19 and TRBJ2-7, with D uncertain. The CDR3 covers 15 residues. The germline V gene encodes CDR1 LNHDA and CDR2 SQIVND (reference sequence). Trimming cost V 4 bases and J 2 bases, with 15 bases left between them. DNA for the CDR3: TGTGCCAGTAGTAACCCGTCCGGCGCTACCTACGAGCAGTACTTC. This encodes CASSNPSGATYEQYF. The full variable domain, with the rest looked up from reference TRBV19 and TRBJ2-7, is DGGITQSPKYLFRKEGQNVTLSCEQNLNHDAMYWYRQDPGQGLRLIYYSQIVNDFQKGDIAEGYSVSREKKESFPLTVTSAQKNPTAFYLCASSNPSGATYEQYFGPGTRLTVT.

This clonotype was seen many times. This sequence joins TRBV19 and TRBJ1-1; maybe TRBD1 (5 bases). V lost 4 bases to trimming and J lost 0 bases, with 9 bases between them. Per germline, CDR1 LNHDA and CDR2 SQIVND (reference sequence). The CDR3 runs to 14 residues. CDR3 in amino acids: CASSKGPMNTEAFF. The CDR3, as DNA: TGTGCCAGTAGTAAGGGACCCATGAACACTGAAGCTTTCTTT.